Listed below are T cell receptor beta chains from one sample, sequenced in a study of T cell responses to AZD1222 COVID-19 vaccine. Using immunoSEQ multiplex PCR, the repertoire was profiled, and TCRdb retains in-frame clones only, with some absent. The repertoire has 100,000 or so clones, around 82% of them found once; the top ten carry about a sixth. The sequencing used peripheral blood, collected on day 0 of AZD1222 vaccination. These receptors came from an adult in good health. CDR3s include the opening cysteine and the closing phenylalanine or tryptophan. Each record gives: V gene, CDR3 protein.

v_gene: TRBV12-5; CDR3aa: CASGAPTVGQIYGYTF
v_gene: TRBV9; CDR3aa: CASSELAEPYNEQFF
v_gene: TRBV20-1; CDR3aa: CSASSSLRDNEQFF
v_gene: TRBV7-2; CDR3aa: CASSPTGLTYGYTF
v_gene: TRBV1; CDR3aa: CTSSLVPGATVTSNQPQHF
v_gene: TRBV12-3/TRBV12-4; CDR3aa: CASSLERRKAFF
v_gene: TRBV7-2; CDR3aa: CASSLVYQQPQHF
v_gene: TRBV15; CDR3aa: CATSTAVANEKLFF
v_gene: TRBV28; CDR3aa: CASSSSTLSLTF
v_gene: TRBV5-1; CDR3aa: CASRTDFATNEKLFF
v_gene: TRBV2; CDR3aa: CASSEEGGQGNNQPQHF
v_gene: TRBV24-1; CDR3aa: CATSDPTGGAETQYF
v_gene: TRBV18; CDR3aa: CASSLGDTEAFF
v_gene: TRBV28; CDR3aa: CASSPPRTGELFF
v_gene: TRBV4-2; CDR3aa: CASSHGTSNQPQHF
v_gene: TRBV5-1; CDR3aa: CASSTDSHSGNTIYF
v_gene: TRBV29-1; CDR3aa: CSVHLTENYGYTF
v_gene: TRBV2; CDR3aa: CASSEIRPGSQNGYTF
v_gene: TRBV7-2; CDR3aa: CASSSGTPLRETQYF
v_gene: TRBV19; CDR3aa: CASSGTGGKRNIQYF
v_gene: TRBV11-3; CDR3aa: CASSLFQNTEAFF
v_gene: TRBV6-1; CDR3aa: CASSEAAGNQPQHF
v_gene: TRBV3-1/TRBV3-2; CDR3aa: CASSQVLQQDTQYF
v_gene: TRBV5-1; CDR3aa: CASSLLVGLGDYNEQFF
v_gene: TRBV19; CDR3aa: CASSGPGTGGNQPQHF
v_gene: TRBV28; CDR3aa: CASSKRGTGGSGANVLTF
v_gene: TRBV7-9; CDR3aa: CASSASGTGLASPLHF
v_gene: TRBV7-9; CDR3aa: CASSPPAVGGNTIYF
v_gene: TRBV12-3/TRBV12-4; CDR3aa: CAETGQVGYGYTF
v_gene: TRBV20-1; CDR3aa: CSAGQGAGYTF
v_gene: TRBV28; CDR3aa: CASSPNLLRYTF
v_gene: TRBV19; CDR3aa: CASSVAGGNYHYGYTF
v_gene: TRBV10-3; CDR3aa: CAISESQTTYEQYF
v_gene: TRBV4-3; CDR3aa: CASSQISGTPNTEAFF
v_gene: TRBV19; CDR3aa: CASIGTAGELFF
v_gene: TRBV6-6; CDR3aa: CASSQTRGTSGRDEQFF
v_gene: TRBV4-3; CDR3aa: CASSQAGGGRDTQYF
v_gene: TRBV10-3; CDR3aa: CAISESHGANEKLFF
v_gene: TRBV7-2; CDR3aa: CASSSGQSTGELFF
v_gene: TRBV29-1; CDR3aa: CSVDPGGTEAFF
v_gene: TRBV25-1; CDR3aa: CASSVRGRSSYNEQFF
v_gene: TRBV7-2; CDR3aa: CASSLTSYTQYF
v_gene: TRBV21-1; CDR3aa: CASSKKGVTANNEQFF
v_gene: TRBV19; CDR3aa: CASNPTTGMKQPQHF
v_gene: TRBV9; CDR3aa: CASSVSREVYEQFF
v_gene: TRBV7-2; CDR3aa: CASSDYGLYNEQFF
v_gene: TRBV7-2; CDR3aa: CASSLGVAAATQYF
v_gene: TRBV7-2; CDR3aa: CASSLGTGSSNQPQHF
v_gene: TRBV11-2; CDR3aa: CASSSRGGPSYNEQFF
v_gene: TRBV5-1; CDR3aa: CASSLGGGLSGNTIYF
v_gene: TRBV11-3; CDR3aa: CASSLASGGEQFF
v_gene: TRBV10-2; CDR3aa: CASSEKGLAPSSTDTQYF
v_gene: TRBV12-3/TRBV12-4; CDR3aa: CATARGGNQPQHF
v_gene: TRBV6-2/TRBV6-3; CDR3aa: CASSYVGGTGRDTQYF
v_gene: TRBV2; CDR3aa: CASSIGAGANVLTF
v_gene: TRBV5-4; CDR3aa: CASSFRGQLQETQYF
v_gene: TRBV5-1; CDR3aa: CASSLEVHGPYGYTF